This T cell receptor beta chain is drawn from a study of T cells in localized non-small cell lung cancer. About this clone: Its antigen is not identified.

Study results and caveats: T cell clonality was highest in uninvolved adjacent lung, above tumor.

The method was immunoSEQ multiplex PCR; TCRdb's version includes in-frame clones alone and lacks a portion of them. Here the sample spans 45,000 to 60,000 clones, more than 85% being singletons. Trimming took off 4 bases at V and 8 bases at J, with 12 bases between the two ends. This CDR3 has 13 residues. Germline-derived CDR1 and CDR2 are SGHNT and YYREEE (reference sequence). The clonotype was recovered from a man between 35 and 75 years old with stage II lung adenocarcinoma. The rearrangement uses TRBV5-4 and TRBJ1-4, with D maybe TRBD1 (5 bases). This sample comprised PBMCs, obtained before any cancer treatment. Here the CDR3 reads CASSTGPAEKLFF. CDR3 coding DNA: TGTGCCAGCAGCACGGGACCCGCCGAAAAACTGTTTTTT.